These 20 T cell receptor beta chains originate from one sample sequenced in a study of T cells in Graves' hyperthyroidism and ophthalmopathy. RNA transcripts gave rise to amplified TCR beta CDR3 regions. With the HTBI primer set, the TCR CDR3 went through a first round of RT-PCR. TCRdb re-analysed the multiplex PCR reads in MiXCR, keeping a single row per CDR3 protein. The profile shows a few hundred thousand distinct CDR3 sequences, roughly 46% of them singletons. Sequenced material: peripheral blood or thyroid tissue (not recorded which). These receptor sequences come from an adult woman with Graves' disease, either hyperthyroidism or ophthalmopathy (not recorded which).

The J gene is TRBJ2-7, the V gene TRBV15; 8 bases fit TRBD2. CDR3 size: 13 residues. Trimming cost V 5 bases and J 5 bases; bases outside gene matches: 5. The germline V gene encodes CDR1 LNHNV and CDR2 YYDKDF (reference sequence). In nucleotides, the CDR3 is TGTGCCACCAGCCCGACTAGCGCTCACGAGCAGTACTTC. The encoded protein is CATSPTSAHEQYF. The full variable domain, with the rest looked up from reference TRBV15 and TRBJ2-7, is DAMVIQNPRYQVTQFGKPVTLSCSQTLNHNVMYWYQQKSSQAPKLLFHYYDKDFNNEADTPDNFQSRRPNTSFCFLDIRSPGLGDTAMYLCATSPTSAHEQYFGPGTRLTVT.

This clonotype was observed once. A much larger clone sits a single nucleotide away, making a read error possible. The J gene is TRBJ2-7, the V gene TRBV6-2 or TRBV6-3; D is possibly TRBD1 or TRBD2 (5 bases each). V gave up 7 bases and J gave up 6 bases, with 19 bases separating them. Germline CDR1 is MNHEY and CDR2 is SVGEGT. There are 14 residues in the CDR3. CDR3 DNA: TGTGCCAGCATTAAAGGGGACCCTTTCACCGAGCAGTACTTC. Protein: CASIKGDPFTEQYF.

This clonotype was counted many times. This chain uses TRBV4-2 with TRBJ2-7; D ambiguous. The CDR3 covers 13 residues. V was shortened by 4 bases and J by 4 bases, with 11 bases between the two germline ends. CDR1 LGHNA and CDR2 YNFKEQ come from the germline V gene. The CDR3 here is CASSPDLKYEQYF. The CDR3 nucleotides read TGTGCCAGCAGCCCAGACCTAAAGTACGAGCAGTACTTC.

This clonotype was picked up a small number of times. The chain carries TRBV20-1 and TRBJ2-3; no firm D call. Germline values: CDR1 DFQATT, CDR2 SNEGSKA (reference sequence). V gave up 1 base and J gave up 0 bases, with 8 bases separating them. The CDR3 extends over 14 amino acids. The CDR3 bases are TGCAGTGCTAGAGCCGGGCCTAGCACAGATACGCAGTATTTT. Translated, it gives CSARAGPSTDTQYF.

This clonotype was picked up many times. V is TRBV10-3 and J is TRBJ1-5; a weak D match, TRBD1 (6 bases). The CDR3 consists of 14 residues. Looked up from germline, CDR1 is ENHRY and CDR2 is SYGVKD. V lost 10 bases and J 4 bases, leaving 17 bases between the germline ends. Here the CDR3 DNA reads TGTGCCACCTCGACGGGGGGCATTAATCAGCCCCAGCATTTT. It is translated as CATSTGGINQPQHF.

This chain connects TRBV9 to TRBJ1-1; D gene uncertain. The CDR3 loop spans 13 amino acids. V was cut by 4 bases and J by 0 bases, with 7 bases left in between. Germline loops: CDR1 SGDLS, CDR2 YYNGEE. The CDR3 bases are TGTGCCAGCAGCATGACACTGAACACTGAAGCTTTCTTT. Translating gives CASSMTLNTEAFF.

The gene calls are TRBV4-1 and TRBJ1-1; D remains ambiguous. Trimming stripped 7 bases from V and 0 bases from J, with 15 bases between. In germline, CDR1 is MGHRA, CDR2 YSYEKL. The CDR3 spans 15 residues. DNA for the CDR3: TGCGCCAGCAAACCCAGGCCTCTCATGAACACTGAAGCTTTCTTT. This encodes CASKPRPLMNTEAFF.

This clonotype was detected ten times or more. CDR3 DNA: TGTGCCACCAGCGGTAGGGGGGGAAGCTACGAGCAGTACTTC. It specifies CATSGRGGSYEQYF. The V and J genes are TRBV6-1 and TRBJ2-7; D is possibly TRBD2 (7 bases). V lost 10 bases and J 3 bases, leaving 19 bases between the germline ends. Germline loops: CDR1 MNHNS, CDR2 SASEGT. This CDR3 has 14 residues.

The CDR3 spells CASTRGASSYEQYF. The CDR3 bases are TGTGCCAGCACCAGAGGGGCGAGCTCCTACGAGCAGTACTTC. The rearrangement joins TRBV2 to TRBJ2-7; the D call may be TRBD1 or TRBD2 (5 bases each). CDR1 and CDR2 from the germline V gene are SNHLY and FYNNEI. The CDR3 runs to 14 residues. V lost 7 bases, J lost 0 bases, and 13 bases lay in between.

This clonotype came up a few times. The rearrangement uses TRBV5-4 and TRBJ2-7, with 11 bases fitting TRBD2. Per the germline V gene, CDR1 is SGHNT and CDR2 is YYREEE (reference sequence). Losses at the gene ends were 5 bases for V and 4 bases for J; bases not matched to a gene: 8. The CDR3 spans 15 residues. This CDR3 reads CASSSLAGGRYEQYF. The CDR3 DNA follows: TGTGCCAGCAGTTCCTTAGCGGGAGGGCGTTACGAGCAGTACTTC.

The chain combines TRBV6-5 with TRBJ2-7; tentatively, D is TRBD1 (5 bases). The CDR3 has 12 residues. Between the trimmed V and J ends, which lost 8 bases and 5 bases, there was a span of 13 bases. The germline V gene encodes CDR1 MNHEY and CDR2 SVGAGI. The CDR3 region is CASSAGMNEQYF. DNA for the CDR3: TGTGCCAGCTCAGCAGGGATGAACGAGCAGTACTTC.

This clonotype was recorded many times. The rearrangement joins TRBV20-1 to TRBJ2-5; weak D call: TRBD1 (6 bases). V lost 0 bases and J lost 5, with 19 bases in between. CDR1 is DFQATT and CDR2 is SNEGSKA in the germline V gene (reference sequence). The CDR3 sequence is 16 residues long. The CDR3 is CSARDPIGGESETQYF. Written as DNA, the CDR3 is TGCAGTGCTAGAGATCCGATAGGGGGAGAATCGGAGACCCAGTACTTC.

A word on this clonotype: The junction differs from germline at one of its ends, possibly a read error. The rearrangement uses TRBV2 and TRBJ1-2, with 7 bases lining up with TRBD1. This CDR3 has 9 residues. Germline lookup yields CDR1 SNHLY and CDR2 FYNNEI. In DNA form, the CDR3 reads TGTGCCAGCAGTGAAAGGGGGCCCTTC. The encoded protein is CASSERGPF.

This chain connects TRBV7-3 to TRBJ1-5, with D possibly matching TRBD1 (6 bases). The germline gives CDR1 SGHTA, CDR2 FQGTGA. The V gene lost 7 bases and the J gene lost 4 bases, with 17 bases spanning the gap. This CDR3 has 15 amino acids. The CDR3 spells CASTWGGAGNQPQHF. DNA for the CDR3: TGTGCCAGCACCTGGGGGGGGGCTGGGAATCAGCCCCAGCATTTT.

This clonotype was observed many times. The chain links TRBV2 to TRBJ1-1; no firm D call. The germline gives CDR1 SNHLY, CDR2 FYNNEI. The V end lost 2 bases, the J end lost 3 bases, and 7 bases lay between the germline ends. CDR3 size: 13 residues. The chain's CDR3 is CASSESEDTEAFF. DNA of the CDR3: TGTGCCAGCAGTGAAAGCGAAGACACTGAAGCTTTCTTT.

This clonotype was found many times. The V call is TRBV10-3, the J call TRBJ1-1, with D uncertain. The CDR3 totals 12 residues. V lost 3 bases and J lost 7, with 9 bases in between. Looked up from germline, CDR1 is ENHRY and CDR2 is SYGVKD. CDR3 region: CAISDDPDEAFF. DNA of the CDR3: TGTGCCATCAGTGACGATCCGGATGAAGCTTTCTTT.

The genes are TRBV25-1 and TRBJ1-2; D possibly corresponds to TRBD1 (5 bases). CDR1 is MGHDK, CDR2 SYGVNS, per germline. The CDR3 loop spans 14 amino acids. V lost 1 base, J lost 4 bases, and 10 bases lay in between. CDR3 in DNA: TGTGCCAGCAGTGAATGGGGGTCTCCCTATGGCTACACCTTC. Translating it yields CASSEWGSPYGYTF.

This clonotype was counted only a few times. The chain links TRBV5-6 to TRBJ2-5; weak D call: TRBD2 (5 bases). CDR1 and CDR2 (germline): SGHDT, YYEEEE. The V gene lost 9 bases and the J gene lost 5 bases, with 11 bases spanning the gap. The CDR3 contains 11 residues. As DNA, the CDR3 is TGTGCCATACAGCGGTCGGAGACCCAGTACTTC. This translates into CAIQRSETQYF.

The gene calls are TRBV9 and TRBJ2-7; TRBD2 is a possible D gene (6 bases). V lost 3 bases and J lost 3, with 16 bases in between. The V gene's germline CDR1 is SGDLS and CDR2 YYNGEE. The CDR3 totals 15 residues. CDR3 nucleotides: TGTGCCAGCAGCGGATCCCGGGACTTCCACTACGAGCAGTACTTC. Translating it yields CASSGSRDFHYEQYF.

This clonotype was observed at least ten times. The chain links TRBV10-3 to TRBJ2-2; D gene uncertain. This CDR3 contains 13 residues. Trimming took 2 bases from V and 1 from J, leaving 2 bases between them. Germline CDR1 is ENHRY and CDR2 is SYGVKD. CDR3 sequence (DNA): TGTGCCATCAGTGAGGGGAACACCGGGGAGCTGTTTTTT. Translating gives CAISEGNTGELFF.